This is a list of T cell receptor beta chains from one sample in a study of CD8 T cells in Susac syndrome. TCRdb reprocessed the immunoSEQ multiplex PCR reads via MiXCR and lists one record per CDR3 protein. Here the sample spans 170,000 or so distinct CDR3 sequences, approximately 94% being singletons. Sequences were obtained from CD4+ T cells from PBMCs. The origin of the receptors is a human donor with Susac syndrome. CDR3s leave out the opening cysteine and the closing phenylalanine or tryptophan. D genes are given only for firm matches. Clone size appears in some rows only: once, few, many, or a class for an expanded clone.

D gene	J gene	clone size	V gene	CDR3 protein
.	TRBJ1-2	once	TRBV29-1	SVAGGRGYT
TRBD1	TRBJ2-7	.	TRBV12-3/TRBV12-4	ASSPGTGAGEQY
.	TRBJ1-5	.	TRBV21-1	ASIWGGGQPQH
.	TRBJ2-1	.	TRBV30	AWGNNEQF
.	TRBJ2-1	.	TRBV29-1	SVGRRNNEQF
.	TRBJ1-2	.	TRBV20-1	SARGMAGTLNYGYT
TRBD1	TRBJ1-1	.	TRBV12-3/TRBV12-4	ASSFGDRGRTEAF
TRBD1	TRBJ2-5	.	TRBV5-1	ASSLARDRRQETQY
TRBD1	TRBJ2-1	.	TRBV5-5	ASSPGDRALGEF
TRBD2	TRBJ2-3	.	TRBV9	ASSVGAGGSTDTQY
.	TRBJ2-1	.	TRBV23-1	ANKVEGKYMNEQF
TRBD2	TRBJ2-5	.	TRBV5-6	ASSLGRAGATQY
.	TRBJ2-5	.	TRBV15	ATSRDRVPQETQY
.	TRBJ2-5	.	TRBV28	ASSLLGTVQETQY
.	TRBJ2-2	.	TRBV7-2	ASSFYSRELF
.	TRBJ1-3	.	TRBV18	ASSPSVSSGNTIY
TRBD1	TRBJ1-2	.	TRBV9	ASKGQATLGGYT
.	TRBJ2-3	.	TRBV27	ASSLSTGTQY
.	TRBJ2-2	.	TRBV4-3	ASSQEMNTGELF
TRBD1	TRBJ2-7	once	TRBV29-1	SVSRQGAPPEQY
TRBD1	TRBJ1-2	once	TRBV11-1	ASSLSGQAQYGYT
TRBD2	TRBJ2-1	few	TRBV19	ASSSGLASYNEQF
.	TRBJ2-5	.	TRBV20-1	SVQPGSRETQY